The 21 T cell receptor beta chains in this list originate from one sample, sequenced in a study of T cell responses to AZD1222 COVID-19 vaccine. TCRdb's table, derived via immunoSEQ multiplex PCR, lists solely in-frame clones and lacks some. The data hold 150,000 or so clones, with more than 90% observed a single time. The source material was peripheral blood, sampled on day 0 of AZD1222 vaccination. Receptor source: an adult in good health.

The chain is built from TRBV12-3 or TRBV12-4 and TRBJ2-3, with D perhaps matching TRBD2 (6 bases). The CDR3 is made up of 12 amino acids. V was pared by 1 base and J by 15 bases, with 14 bases between. CDR3 DNA: TGTGCCAGCAGTTTAGAAGCGGGCACGGGATATTTT. It encodes CASSLEAGTGYF.

This sequence joins TRBV30 and TRBJ1-2; D possibly corresponds to TRBD1 (5 bases). Germline values: CDR1 GTSNPN, CDR2 SVGIG (reference sequence). CDR3 length: 12 residues. Trimming pared 4 bases from V and 8 bases from J, leaving 14 bases between. CDR3 loop: CAWTLGAWGYTF. The CDR3 coding sequence is TGTGCCTGGACCTTAGGGGCGTGGGGCTACACCTTC.

The V call is TRBV7-2, the J call TRBJ1-3, with TRBD1 matching 8 bases. V dropped 5 bases and J dropped 0; count of bases not matched to a gene: 9. Germline loops: CDR1 SGHTA, CDR2 FQGNSA. This CDR3 has 17 residues. CDR3 in DNA: TGTGCCAGCAGCGCTATTCTGACAGGGGTCTCTGGAAACACCATATATTTT. Protein sequence: CASSAILTGVSGNTIYF. The full variable domain, with the rest looked up from reference TRBV7-2 and TRBJ1-3, is GAGVSQSPSNKVTEKGKDVELRCDPISGHTALYWYRQSLGQGLEFLIYFQGNSAPDKSGLPSDRFSAERTGGSVSTLTIQRTQQEDSAVYLCASSAILTGVSGNTIYFGEGSWLTVV.

The V gene is TRBV7-2, the J gene TRBJ2-3, with 7 bases lining up with TRBD1. Germline CDR1 and CDR2: SGHTA and FQGNSA. Trimming cost V 8 bases and J 4 bases; bases outside gene matches: 9. This CDR3 has 14 amino acids. Written as DNA, the CDR3 is TGTGCCAGCTCCATACTAGGGGGCGCAGATACGCAGTATTTT. It encodes CASSILGGADTQYF.

V usage is TRBV10-3 and J usage is TRBJ2-1; D unclear. The ends were cut back, 2 bases at V and 2 bases at J, with 10 bases in the middle. CDR1 and CDR2 (germline): ENHRY, SYGVKD. The CDR3 is made up of 15 amino acids. The CDR3 bases are TGTGCCATCAGTGAGGTATCTGATCCCTACAATGAGCAGTTCTTC. Translated: CAISEVSDPYNEQFF.

V is TRBV10-3 and J is TRBJ1-1; TRBD1 might be the D (6 bases). The germline V and J ends were trimmed by 4 bases and 2 bases, with 14 bases remaining between them. This CDR3 is built from 15 residues. From germline, CDR1 is ENHRY and CDR2 SYGVKD. Written as DNA, the CDR3 is TGTGCCATCAGTGCGGATGGGACACCCAACACTGAAGCTTTCTTT. This codes for CAISADGTPNTEAFF.

The rearrangement uses TRBV24-1 and TRBJ2-5, with no clear D. The CDR3 sequence is 11 residues long. Germline V gene lookup returns CDR1 KGHDR and CDR2 SFDVKD. Trimming cost V 9 bases and J 5 bases, with 9 bases left between them. For the CDR3, the DNA is TGTGCCACCGCAGAAGGGGAGACCCAGTACTTC. Translating it yields CATAEGETQYF.

The V gene is TRBV7-2, the J gene TRBJ1-6; no reliable D call. V lost 5 bases, J lost 10 bases, and 18 bases lay in between. The CDR3 runs to 15 residues. Looked up from germline, CDR1 is SGHTA and CDR2 is FQGNSA. CDR3 amino acids: CASSPRTFDSSPLHF. The DNA of the CDR3 is TGTGCCAGCAGCCCCCGGACCTTCGACTCATCACCCCTCCACTTT.

The rearrangement links TRBV18 to TRBJ1-1, with 10 nucleotides matching TRBD1. Germline CDR1 is KGHSH and CDR2 is LQKENI. The CDR3 runs 14 residues. V trimming: 3 bases; J trimming: 4 bases; junction bases outside the gene matches: 2. The CDR3 region has the DNA TGTGCCAGCTCACCCAGGACAGGGGGCACTGAAGCTTTCTTT. Translation gives CASSPRTGGTEAFF.

As to this clone: The junction differs from germline at one of its ends, possibly a read error. V is TRBV7-7 and J is TRBJ2-5; possibly TRBD2 for D (6 bases). The germline CDR1 and CDR2 sequences are SSHAT and FNYEAQ (reference sequence). The length of the CDR3 is 15 residues. CDR3 bases: TGTGCTAGCAGCTTCGGTTCCCGGGGAGGCGAGACCCAGTACTTC. Its translation: CASSFGSRGGETQYF.

This rearrangement joins TRBV27 to TRBJ2-3, with 11 bases identical to TRBD2. V was pared by 5 bases and J by 3 bases, with 7 bases of the junction left unmatched. The CDR3 runs to 16 residues. Germline CDR1 MNHEY, CDR2 SMNVEV (reference sequence). CDR3: CASSARLAGWTDTQYF. CDR3 in DNA: TGTGCCAGCAGTGCCCGACTAGCGGGATGGACAGATACGCAGTATTTT.

CDR3 amino acids: CASSYVGTQYF. Here the CDR3 DNA reads TGTGCCAGCAGTTACGTGGGGACCCAGTACTTC. The J gene is TRBJ2-5, the V gene TRBV6-5; no reliable D call. Germline CDR1 is MNHEY and CDR2 is SVGAGI. This CDR3 comprises 11 residues. V was shortened by 2 bases and J by 7 bases, with 5 bases between the two germline ends.

The chain uses TRBV5-1 and TRBJ1-1; D is perhaps TRBD1 (5 bases). The V end was cut by 1 base, the J end by 4 bases, with 11 bases between. The CDR3 is 14 amino acids. Per germline, CDR1 SGHRS and CDR2 YFSETQ. The CDR3 DNA follows: TGCGCCAGCAGCTTGCTGGGGCCAGGCACTGAAGCTTTCTTT. This codes for CASSLLGPGTEAFF. Supplemented by reference TRBV5-1 and TRBJ1-1, the full variable domain reads KAGVTQTPRYLIKTRGQQVTLSCSPISGHRSVSWYQQTPGQGLQFLFEYFSETQRNKGNFPGRFSGRQFSNSRSEMNVSTLELGDSALYLCASSLLGPGTEAFFGQGTRLTVV.

The genes are TRBV30 and TRBJ1-6, with 9 bases fitting TRBD1. CDR1 and CDR2 (germline): GTSNPN, SVGIG (reference sequence). The CDR3 contains 13 residues. With V trimmed by 8 bases and J by 7 bases, 6 bases remained unmatched. The CDR3 coding sequence is TGTGCCGGGGACAGGGAGCAAAATTCACCCCTCCACTTT. Its translation: CAGDREQNSPLHF.

The CDR3: CASSPLGQGAGYTF. CDR3 coding DNA: TGCGCCAGCAGCCCTCTTGGACAGGGGGCTGGCTACACCTTC. V usage is TRBV5-1 and J usage is TRBJ1-2; TRBD1 matches at 11 bases. Germline-derived CDR1 and CDR2 are SGHRS and YFSETQ. Trimming removed 4 bases from V and 7 bases from J; junction bases left unmatched: 6. The CDR3 is made up of 14 amino acids.

The chain links TRBV5-1 to TRBJ1-3; D is uncertain. The germline V and J ends were trimmed by 4 bases and 3 bases, with 11 bases remaining between them. The CDR3 totals 14 residues. Per the germline V gene, CDR1 is SGHRS and CDR2 is YFSETQ. The CDR3 here is CASSPGGDGNTIYF. The CDR3 DNA reads as TGCGCCAGCAGCCCCGGCGGAGATGGAAACACCATATATTTT. Together with reference TRBV5-1 and TRBJ1-3, the CDR3 gives the full variable domain: KAGVTQTPRYLIKTRGQQVTLSCSPISGHRSVSWYQQTPGQGLQFLFEYFSETQRNKGNFPGRFSGRQFSNSRSEMNVSTLELGDSALYLCASSPGGDGNTIYFGEGSWLTVV.

This chain joins TRBV3-1 (or the pseudogene TRBV3-2) and TRBJ2-1, with 14 bases that match TRBD2. This CDR3 has 15 amino acids. Germline V gives CDR1 LGHDT, CDR2 YNNKEL (reference sequence). V lost 8 bases, J lost 2 bases, and 2 bases stayed unmatched. The CDR3 bases are TGTGCCAGCCAGGGACTAGCGGGAGCCTACAATGAGCAGTTCTTC. Its translation is CASQGLAGAYNEQFF.

The gene calls are TRBV3-1 (or the pseudogene TRBV3-2) and TRBJ1-4; the D is unclear. Trimming shortened V by 3 bases and J by 12 bases, and 11 bases separated the two germline ends. CDR1 is LGHDT and CDR2 is YNNKEL in the germline V gene (reference sequence). CDR3 length equals 12 residues. The CDR3 bases are TGTGCCAGCAGCCAGACACGGACGGAACTGTTTTTT. Amino acids: CASSQTRTELFF.

In its sample, this clone was seen once. The chain couples TRBV10-2 to TRBJ1-1, with 8 bases aligning to TRBD1. V shed 2 bases, J shed 0 bases, and the junction held 11 bases outside the gene matches. There are 18 residues in the CDR3. Germline V gene sequence: CDR1 WSHSY, CDR2 SAAADI. DNA for the CDR3: TGCGCCAGCAGTGAGCCGCCGGGACAGGACAAGCTGAACACTGAAGCTTTCTTT. Protein: CASSEPPGQDKLNTEAFF.

This clone appeared a single time. CDR3 in DNA: TGTGCCAGCAGTCATAGGACTGTCGGGGGCACAGATACGCAGTATTTT. Translating gives CASSHRTVGGTDTQYF. The J gene is TRBJ2-3, the V gene TRBV3-1 (or the pseudogene TRBV3-2); perhaps TRBD2 as D (5 bases). The CDR3 loop spans 16 amino acids. Germline V gives CDR1 LGHDT, CDR2 YNNKEL (reference sequence). V gave up 6 bases and J gave up 1 base, with 17 bases separating them.

The chain uses TRBV7-9 and TRBJ2-5; tentatively, D is TRBD1 (6 bases). The germline V gene encodes CDR1 SEHNR and CDR2 FQNEAQ (reference sequence). The CDR3 sequence is 15 residues long. Deletions cut 6 bases from V and 2 bases from J, with 16 bases between. The CDR3 region has the DNA TGTGCCAGCAGTTCCTTCGAGGGACAACAAGAGACCCAGTACTTC. This sequence encodes CASSSFEGQQETQYF.